This T cell receptor beta chain emerged from a study of blood T cell repertoires in COVID-19. Clones were read by immunoSEQ multiplex PCR, and TCRdb kept only the in-frame ones, dropping some. This sample has 490,000 or so clones, with more than 85% found just once. Sequenced sample: PBMCs or T cells enriched from blood (not recorded which). This clonotype was sampled from a woman in her fifties or sixties who had recovered from COVID-19.

The CDR3 loop reads CASSHRGPGNQPQHF. The CDR3 DNA reads TGTGCCAGCAGCCACAGGGGGCCGGGCAATCAGCCCCAGCATTTT. V usage is TRBV6-5 and J usage is TRBJ1-5; TRBD1 agrees at 9 bases. CDR3 length equals 15 residues. V gave up 6 bases and J gave up 2 bases; unmatched junction bases: 5. Germline V gene data show CDR1 as MNHEY and CDR2 as SVGAGI.